Listed below are T cell receptor beta chains from one sample, sequenced in a study of blood T cell repertoires in COVID-19. Data came from immunoSEQ multiplex PCR; TCRdb stores just in-frame clones and leaves some out. The table includes roughly 170,000 clones, approximately 86% detected once. The sequencing sample was made of peripheral blood. All receptors come from a man between 60 and 75 years old who had recovered from COVID-19. Both conserved end residues are part of each CDR3. Each record gives: J gene, D gene, clone size, V gene, CDR3 protein, CDR3 DNA. A D gene is named only where the DNA matches it firmly. The size entry is marked missing in some rows and otherwise reads once, few, many or a size class.

TRBJ2-2 | TRBD2 | NA | TRBV5-6 | CASSLLGGGGNTGELFF | TGTGCCAGCAGCTTGCTCGGCGGGGGGGGCAACACCGGGGAGCTGTTTTTT
TRBJ2-7 | NA | NA | TRBV28 | CASSPGVGGLLYEQYF | TGTGCCAGCAGTCCCGGGGTGGGGGGTCTGCTATACGAGCAGTACTTC
TRBJ1-1 | TRBD1 | NA | TRBV27 | CASSSPTGGRGGSTEAFF | TGTGCCAGCAGTTCACCTACAGGGGGCCGCGGTGGTAGCACTGAAGCTTTCTTT
TRBJ1-2 | NA | NA | TRBV30 | CAWRSLADFYGYTF | TGTGCCTGGAGGTCTCTCGCAGATTTCTATGGCTACACCTTC
TRBJ2-7 | NA | NA | TRBV9 | CASSPRTARTYEQYF | TGTGCCAGCAGCCCACGGACAGCCCGAACCTACGAGCAGTACTTC
TRBJ2-3 | NA | NA | TRBV6-5 | CASSYSGRQGRDTQYF | TGTGCCAGCAGTTACTCTGGTCGTCAGGGGAGAGATACGCAGTATTTT
TRBJ1-3 | TRBD1 | NA | TRBV6-5 | CASRGQLNTIYF | TGTGCCAGCAGGGGACAGCTAAACACCATATATTTT
TRBJ1-1 | TRBD1 | NA | TRBV30 | CAWDGQGVGTEAFF | TGTGCCTGGGACGGACAGGGAGTGGGGACTGAAGCTTTCTTT
TRBJ2-1 | TRBD1 | NA | TRBV6-2/TRBV6-3 | CASSYGTGDYNEQFF | TGTGCCAGCAGTTACGGGACAGGAGACTACAATGAGCAGTTCTTC
TRBJ2-3 | TRBD1 | NA | TRBV4-1 | CASSQGGTGPTDTQYF | TGCGCCAGCAGCCAGGGGGGGACAGGGCCGACAGATACGCAGTATTTT
TRBJ1-1 | NA | NA | TRBV9 | CASSLQGRNTEAFF | TGTGCCAGCAGCTTACAGGGTCGGAACACTGAAGCTTTCTTT
TRBJ1-5 | TRBD1 | once | TRBV3-1/TRBV3-2 | CASSLSTGMNQPQHF | TGTGCCAGCAGCCTTTCGACAGGGATGAATCAGCCCCAGCATTTT
TRBJ1-6 | TRBD1 | NA | TRBV5-1 | CASSPGTGFNNSPLHF | TGCGCCAGCAGCCCGGGGACAGGGTTTAATAATTCACCCCTCCACTTT
TRBJ2-5 | TRBD1 | few | TRBV7-8 | CASSYDRVQETQYF | TGTGCCAGCAGTTATGACAGGGTCCAAGAGACCCAGTACTTC
TRBJ2-3 | TRBD1 | NA | TRBV7-9 | CASSSAGTGGTDTQYF | TGTGCCAGCAGCTCGGCCGGGACAGGGGGCACAGATACGCAGTATTTT
TRBJ1-2 | TRBD1 | NA | TRBV2 | CASRGERSNYGYTF | TGTGCCTCCAGGGGGGAGAGATCTAACTATGGCTACACCTTC
TRBJ1-3 | TRBD1 | NA | TRBV5-6 | CASSPTGGTGNTIYF | TGTGCCAGCAGCCCGACAGGGGGTACGGGAAACACCATATATTTT
TRBJ1-1 | NA | NA | TRBV7-9 | CASSSGTLNTEAFF | TGTGCCAGCAGCTCCGGGACATTGAACACTGAAGCTTTCTTT
TRBJ2-6 | NA | once | TRBV7-2 | CASSLMLPGLSSGANVLTF | TGTGCCAGCAGCCTCATGCTCCCGGGACTCTCCTCTGGGGCCAACGTCCTGACTTTC
TRBJ1-1 | TRBD1 | once | TRBV27 | CASSPLQGTSEAFF | TGTGCCAGCAGTCCCCTACAGGGGACGTCTGAAGCTTTCTTT
TRBJ1-2 | TRBD1 | NA | TRBV5-5 | CASSLRFRDSGPTRYYGYTF | TGTGCCAGCAGCTTAAGATTCCGGGACAGTGGACCCACGCGATACTATGGCTACACCTTC
TRBJ2-1 | NA | NA | TRBV4-1 | CASSQDGGMTTLNEQFF | TGCGCCAGCAGCCAAGACGGGGGTATGACTACGTTGAATGAGCAGTTCTTC
TRBJ1-6 | TRBD1 | NA | TRBV4-3 | CASSQDQHRGLTNSPLHF | TGCGCCAGCAGCCAAGATCAGCACAGGGGGTTGACGAATTCACCCCTCCACTTT
TRBJ2-1 | TRBD2 | NA | TRBV7-2 | CASRVTSGGNNEQFF | TGTGCCAGCAGAGTTACTAGCGGGGGGAACAATGAGCAGTTCTTC
TRBJ2-4 | NA | once | TRBV7-9 | CASKGENIQYF | TGTGCCAGCAAAGGGGAAAACATTCAGTACTTC
TRBJ1-1 | TRBD1 | NA | TRBV9 | CASSAQGVGTEAFF | TGTGCCAGCAGCGCACAGGGGGTAGGCACTGAAGCTTTCTTT
TRBJ2-1 | TRBD2 | few | TRBV19 | CASSSPLAGGSSYNEQFF | TGTGCCAGTAGTTCACCCCTAGCGGGGGGGAGCTCCTACAATGAGCAGTTCTTC
TRBJ2-1 | TRBD1 | NA | TRBV11-2 | CASSFWGQSSYNEQFF | TGTGCCAGCAGCTTTTGGGGACAGAGCTCCTACAATGAGCAGTTCTTC
TRBJ2-1 | NA | NA | TRBV28 | CASSLGGALNEQFF | TGTGCCAGCAGTTTAGGGGGGGCCCTGAATGAGCAGTTCTTC
TRBJ2-2 | TRBD2 | NA | TRBV18 | CASSPPGGLVSGELFF | TGTGCCAGCTCACCACCGGGTGGACTAGTTTCCGGGGAGCTGTTTTTT
TRBJ2-2 | TRBD1 | NA | TRBV5-4 | CASSLVPGQGNTGELFF | TGTGCCAGCAGCTTAGTGCCGGGACAGGGGAACACCGGGGAGCTGTTTTTT
TRBJ2-1 | NA | few | TRBV9 | CASSVGIGVYNEQFF | TGTGCCAGCAGCGTAGGAATCGGGGTTTACAATGAGCAGTTCTTC
TRBJ1-2 | TRBD1 | NA | TRBV27 | CASRFGQGYGYTF | TGTGCCAGCAGATTCGGACAGGGATATGGCTACACCTTC
TRBJ1-1 | TRBD1 | NA | TRBV19 | CASSIPLTGRGTEAFF | TGTGCCAGTAGTATTCCGTTGACAGGGCGGGGCACTGAAGCTTTCTTT
TRBJ2-5 | NA | NA | TRBV4-3 | CASSQGAGSETQYF | TGCGCCAGCAGCCAAGGTGCAGGGTCGGAGACCCAGTACTTC
TRBJ1-1 | NA | few | TRBV19 | CASSPRGEDTEAFF | TGTGCCAGTAGTCCGCGGGGAGAGGACACTGAAGCTTTCTTT
TRBJ2-7 | NA | NA | TRBV6-2/TRBV6-3 | CASSDTPRAYEQYF | TGTGCCAGCAGTGACACGCCCAGGGCCTACGAGCAGTACTTC
TRBJ1-4 | NA | NA | TRBV12-3/TRBV12-4 | CASSRTGNEKLFF | TGTGCCAGCAGCCGGACGGGGAATGAAAAACTGTTTTTT
TRBJ2-7 | NA | NA | TRBV7-2 | CASSLVGQGGSYEQYF | TGTGCCAGCAGCTTAGTAGGGCAGGGGGGCTCCTACGAGCAGTACTTC
TRBJ1-1 | NA | once | TRBV7-9 | CASSAPVTPGTEAFF | TGTGCCAGCAGCGCACCCGTAACACCGGGCACTGAAGCTTTCTTT
TRBJ1-1 | NA | NA | TRBV5-4 | CASSLAHSNTEAFF | TGTGCCAGCAGCTTGGCGCACTCGAACACTGAAGCTTTCTTT
TRBJ2-3 | TRBD2 | once | TRBV6-5 | CASSPGLAGSDTQYF | TGTGCCAGCAGCCCGGGACTAGCGGGGTCAGATACGCAGTATTTT
TRBJ2-3 | TRBD1 | NA | TRBV5-1 | CASSLGAGTGATDTQYF | TGCGCCAGCAGCTTGGGGGCCGGGACAGGGGCGACAGATACGCAGTATTTT
TRBJ2-2 | TRBD2 | NA | TRBV5-5 | CASSPWGGRNTGELFF | TGTGCCAGCAGCCCGTGGGGGGGTCGGAACACCGGGGAGCTGTTTTTT
TRBJ1-2 | NA | NA | TRBV28 | CASSLNPRGEGGYTF | TGTGCCAGCAGTTTAAATCCCCGGGGAGAAGGTGGCTACACCTTC
TRBJ2-7 | TRBD1 | NA | TRBV28 | CASSSLPLGQGISREQYF | TGTGCCAGCAGTTCACTACCTTTGGGACAGGGAATATCGAGGGAGCAGTACTTC
TRBJ1-1 | NA | NA | TRBV7-3 | CASSSATEAFF | TGTGCCAGCAGCTCCGCGACTGAAGCTTTCTTT
TRBJ1-2 | NA | NA | TRBV30 | CAWSVHGGSGYTF | TGTGCCTGGAGTGTACACGGGGGTAGTGGCTACACCTTC
TRBJ1-4 | TRBD1 | NA | TRBV5-1 | CASSLAPDRGEKLFF | TGCGCCAGCAGCTTGGCCCCGGACAGGGGCGAAAAACTGTTTTTT
TRBJ1-1 | NA | NA | TRBV12-3/TRBV12-4 | CASSPQDSTEAFF | TGTGCCAGCAGCCCCCAAGACAGCACTGAAGCTTTCTTT
TRBJ1-2 | NA | NA | TRBV9 | CASSVAGATNYGYTF | TGTGCCAGCAGCGTAGCTGGGGCCACGAACTATGGCTACACCTTC
TRBJ2-1 | NA | NA | TRBV18 | CASSPFKGGGLNEQFF | TGTGCCAGCTCACCTTTTAAGGGGGGGGGCCTGAATGAGCAGTTCTTC
TRBJ2-5 | NA | NA | TRBV7-7 | CASSLAGKTQTQYF | TGTGCTAGCAGCTTGGCCGGGAAAACGCAGACCCAGTACTTC
TRBJ2-7 | NA | few | TRBV4-1 | CASSLGLRGSEQYF | TGCGCCAGCAGCTTGGGACTAAGGGGGAGTGAGCAGTACTTC